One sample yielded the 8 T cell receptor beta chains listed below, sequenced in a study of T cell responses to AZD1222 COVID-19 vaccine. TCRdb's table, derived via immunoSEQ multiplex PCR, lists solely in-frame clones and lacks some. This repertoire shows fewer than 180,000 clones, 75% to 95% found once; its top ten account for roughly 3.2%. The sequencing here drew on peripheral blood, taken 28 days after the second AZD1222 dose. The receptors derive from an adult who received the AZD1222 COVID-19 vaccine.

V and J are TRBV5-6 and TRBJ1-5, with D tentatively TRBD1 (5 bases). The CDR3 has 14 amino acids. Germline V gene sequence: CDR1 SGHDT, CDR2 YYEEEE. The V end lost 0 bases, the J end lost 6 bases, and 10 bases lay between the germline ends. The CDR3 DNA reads TGTGCCAGCAGCTTGGGGGGGTCGGGTCAGCCCCAGCATTTT. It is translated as CASSLGGSGQPQHF.

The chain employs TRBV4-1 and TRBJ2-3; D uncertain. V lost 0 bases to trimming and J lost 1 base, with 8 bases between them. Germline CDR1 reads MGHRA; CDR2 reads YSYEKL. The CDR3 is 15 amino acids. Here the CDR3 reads CASSQDPDRTDTQYF. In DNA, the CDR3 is TGCGCCAGCAGCCAAGACCCCGACCGCACAGATACGCAGTATTTT.

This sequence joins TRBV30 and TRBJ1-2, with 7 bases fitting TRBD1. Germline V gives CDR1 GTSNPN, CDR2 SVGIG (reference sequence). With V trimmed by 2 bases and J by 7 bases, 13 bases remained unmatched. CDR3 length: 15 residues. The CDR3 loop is CAWSSGNRGPSGYTF. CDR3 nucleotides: TGTGCCTGGAGTTCCGGGAACAGGGGCCCTAGTGGCTACACCTTC. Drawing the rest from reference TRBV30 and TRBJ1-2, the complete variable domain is SQTIHQWPATLVQPVGSPLSLECTVEGTSNPNLYWYRQAAGRGLQLLFYSVGIGQISSEVPQNLSASRPQDRQFILSSKKLLLSDSGFYLCAWSSGNRGPSGYTFGSGTRLTVV.

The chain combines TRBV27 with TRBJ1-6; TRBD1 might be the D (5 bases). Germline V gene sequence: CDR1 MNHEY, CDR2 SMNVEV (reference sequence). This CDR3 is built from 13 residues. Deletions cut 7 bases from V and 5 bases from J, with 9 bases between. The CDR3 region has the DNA TGTGCCAGCAAACAGACAGATAATTCACCCCTCCACTTT. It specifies CASKQTDNSPLHF.

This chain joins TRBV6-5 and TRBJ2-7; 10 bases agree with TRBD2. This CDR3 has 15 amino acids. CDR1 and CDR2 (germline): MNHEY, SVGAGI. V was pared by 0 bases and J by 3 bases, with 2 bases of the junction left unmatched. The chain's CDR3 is CASSYSASGSYEQYF. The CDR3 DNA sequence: TGTGCCAGCAGTTACTCAGCTAGCGGGAGCTACGAGCAGTACTTC.

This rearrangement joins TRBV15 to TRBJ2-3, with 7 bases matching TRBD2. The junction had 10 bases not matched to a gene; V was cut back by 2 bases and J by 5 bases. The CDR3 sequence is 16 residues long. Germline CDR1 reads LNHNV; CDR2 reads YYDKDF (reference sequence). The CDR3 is CATSRLTGRNEDTQYF. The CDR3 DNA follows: TGTGCCACCAGCAGACTCACCGGGAGGAATGAAGATACGCAGTATTTT.

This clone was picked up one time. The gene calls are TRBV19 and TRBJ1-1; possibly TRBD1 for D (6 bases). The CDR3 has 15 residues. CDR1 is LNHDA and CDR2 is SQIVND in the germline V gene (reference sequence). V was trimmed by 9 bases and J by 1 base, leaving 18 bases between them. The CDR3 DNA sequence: TGTGCCAGCAGGCCGGCCGGGGGGCGGAACACTGAAGCTTTCTTT. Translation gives CASRPAGGRNTEAFF. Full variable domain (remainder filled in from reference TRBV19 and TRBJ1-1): DGGITQSPKYLFRKEGQNVTLSCEQNLNHDAMYWYRQDPGQGLRLIYYSQIVNDFQKGDIAEGYSVSREKKESFPLTVTSAQKNPTAFYLCASRPAGGRNTEAFFGQGTRLTVV.

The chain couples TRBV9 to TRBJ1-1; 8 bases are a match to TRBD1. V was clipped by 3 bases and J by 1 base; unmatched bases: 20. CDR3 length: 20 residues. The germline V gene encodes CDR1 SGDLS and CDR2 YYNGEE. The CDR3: CASSAVMNSGTGRANTEAFF. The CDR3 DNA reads TGTGCCAGCAGCGCGGTGATGAATTCCGGGACAGGTCGGGCGAACACTGAAGCTTTCTTT.